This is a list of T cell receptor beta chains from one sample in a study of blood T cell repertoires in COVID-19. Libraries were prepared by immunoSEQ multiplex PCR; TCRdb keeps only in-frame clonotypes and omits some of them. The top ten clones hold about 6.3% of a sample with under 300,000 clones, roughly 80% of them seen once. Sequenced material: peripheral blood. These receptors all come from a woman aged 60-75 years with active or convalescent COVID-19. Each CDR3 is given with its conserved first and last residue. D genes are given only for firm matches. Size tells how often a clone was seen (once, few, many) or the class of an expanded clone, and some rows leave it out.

CDR3: CASSLYRGLAVTGELFF
DNA: TGTGCCAGCAGCCTATACCGGGGACTAGCCGTCACCGGGGAGCTGTTTTTT
V: TRBV3-1/TRBV3-2
size: once
J: TRBJ2-2
D: TRBD2

CDR3: CASSLDRPNSNQPQHF
DNA: TGTGCCAGCAGCCTGGACAGACCTAATAGCAATCAGCCCCAGCATTTT
V: TRBV7-9
size: once
J: TRBJ1-5
D: .

CDR3: CASSLGLAGGTDTQYF
DNA: TGTGCCAGCAGTCTGGGACTAGCGGGAGGCACAGATACGCAGTATTTT
V: TRBV7-8
size: .
J: TRBJ2-3
D: TRBD2

CDR3: CASSRNGGETQYF
DNA: TGTGCCAGCAGCCGGAACGGGGGGGAGACCCAGTACTTC
V: TRBV6-6
size: once
J: TRBJ2-5
D: TRBD2

CDR3: CASRDREKLFF
DNA: TGTGCCAGTAGGGACAGGGAAAAACTGTTTTTT
V: TRBV19
size: few
J: TRBJ1-4
D: TRBD1

CDR3: CASSQARGTEAFF
DNA: TGTGCCAGCAGCCAAGCACGGGGTACTGAAGCTTTCTTT
V: TRBV14
size: .
J: TRBJ1-1
D: .

CDR3: CASSIRQGSTGELFF
DNA: TGTGCCAGTAGTATCCGGCAGGGTAGCACCGGGGAGCTGTTTTTT
V: TRBV19
size: .
J: TRBJ2-2
D: .

CDR3: CASRQGAPGYGYTF
DNA: TGTGCCAGCAGACAGGGGGCGCCAGGCTATGGCTACACCTTC
V: TRBV2
size: .
J: TRBJ1-2
D: TRBD1

CDR3: CASSRQSNYGYTF
DNA: TGTGCCAGCAGTAGACAGAGTAACTATGGCTACACCTTC
V: TRBV27
size: .
J: TRBJ1-2
D: .

CDR3: CAWRYGAGRSYEQYF
DNA: TGTGCCTGGAGGTATGGGGCAGGCCGCTCCTACGAGCAGTACTTC
V: TRBV30
size: .
J: TRBJ2-7
D: .

CDR3: CASSLRLRRGSGANVLTF
DNA: TGTGCCAGCAGTTTAAGATTACGAAGGGGCAGTGGGGCCAACGTCCTGACTTTC
V: TRBV27
size: .
J: TRBJ2-6
D: .

CDR3: CASSLAVGPYTDTQYF
DNA: TGCGCCAGCAGCTTGGCGGTGGGGCCGTACACAGATACGCAGTATTTT
V: TRBV5-1
size: .
J: TRBJ2-3
D: .

CDR3: CASSRRSGNTIYF
DNA: TGTGCCAGCAGCAGGCGCTCTGGAAACACCATATATTTT
V: TRBV28
size: .
J: TRBJ1-3
D: .

CDR3: CATTGGTQYNEQFF
DNA: TGTGCCACCACCGGCGGGACCCAGTACAATGAGCAGTTCTTC
V: TRBV24-1
size: .
J: TRBJ2-1
D: .

CDR3: CASSLVQERGKLFF
DNA: TGTGCCAGCAGCTTGGTCCAGGAACGGGGAAAACTGTTTTTT
V: TRBV5-5
size: .
J: TRBJ1-4
D: .

CDR3: CASSLLTGPQETQYF
DNA: TGTGCCAGCAGCCTCCTCACAGGTCCCCAAGAGACCCAGTACTTC
V: TRBV11-3
size: .
J: TRBJ2-5
D: .

CDR3: CASSVGTTNTGELFF
DNA: TGTGCCAGCAGCGTGGGGACTACGAACACCGGGGAGCTGTTTTTT
V: TRBV9
size: once
J: TRBJ2-2
D: TRBD2

CDR3: CASSLAPGFSVQYF
DNA: TGTGCCAGCAGCTTAGCTCCAGGGTTTTCGGTTCAGTACTTC
V: TRBV11-2
size: once
J: TRBJ2-4
D: .

CDR3: CASSGFGSEAFF
DNA: TGTGCCAGCTCCGGGTTTGGTTCTGAAGCTTTCTTT
V: TRBV18
size: .
J: TRBJ1-1
D: .

CDR3: CASSRTGTFLPDTIYF
DNA: TGTGCCAGCAGTAGAACCGGGACTTTCTTACCTGACACCATATATTTT
V: TRBV2
size: .
J: TRBJ1-3
D: .

CDR3: CSFSGDTQLAFF
DNA: TGCAGCTTCTCAGGGGATACGCAGTTGGCTTTCTTT
V: TRBV29-1
size: .
J: TRBJ1-1
D: .

CDR3: CASSLGLAGGPRGGELFF
DNA: TGTGCCAGCAGCCTTGGACTAGCGGGGGGCCCCCGGGGCGGGGAGCTGTTTTTT
V: TRBV5-6
size: few
J: TRBJ2-2
D: TRBD2